The 26 T cell receptor beta chains reported below all come from one sample, sequenced in a study of regulatory T cells in long-lasting Graves disease. For TCR beta, libraries came from iRepertoire HTBI primers and Arm-PCR of CDR3 regions. TCRdb re-called the multiplex PCR reads through MiXCR, storing one row per CDR3 protein. The data hold about 320,000 distinct CDR3 sequences, with over 15% observed a single time. Regarding time point: newly diagnosed GD, antithyroid drugs for less than 3 months. With RNA extracted from PBMCs as input, the TCR library was made. The source material was peripheral blood mononuclear cells (PBMCs), sampled at new diagnosis, from a patient treated with antithyroid drugs. Receptors originate from a female donor with Graves disease.

As to this clonotype: The final CDR3 position lacks the conserved phenylalanine or tryptophan, pointing to a likely read error. It is unclear where the CDR3 begins or ends on the DNA, so no DNA is shown, and the CDR3 is as TCRdb lists it. The genes are TRBV5-4 and TRBJ2-3; the table assigns TRBD1, which was not confirmed against the DNA. The V gene's germline CDR1 is SGHNT and CDR2 YYREEE (reference sequence). From its first to its last residue, the CDR3 has 18 amino acids. The CDR3 region is CASSSPGTGGREFRESDL.

This clonotype was detected only once. The genes are TRBV6-1 and TRBJ2-3; 7 bases align to TRBD1. The germline V gene encodes CDR1 MNHNS and CDR2 SASEGT. The CDR3 covers 20 residues. The ends lost 8 bases at V and 2 bases at J; junction bases unmatched: 25. In DNA form, the CDR3 reads TGTGCCAGCTCACCCCCTCCCCCCGGGACAGCAAAAGCAGACACAGATACGCAGTATTTT. It codes for CASSPPPPGTAKADTDTQYF.

This clonotype came up many times. V usage is TRBV29-1 and J usage is TRBJ2-2; no clear D. Trimming cost V 0 bases and J 1 base, with 9 bases left between them. The CDR3 has 15 residues. Germline loops: CDR1 SQVTM, CDR2 ANQGSEA. This CDR3 is CSVEELTENTGELFF. DNA of the CDR3: TGCAGCGTTGAAGAATTAACGGAGAACACCGGGGAGCTGTTTTTT.

This clonotype was recorded at least ten times. V usage is TRBV15 and J usage is TRBJ2-5; D could derive from TRBD1 or TRBD2 (6 bases each). The CDR3 runs 14 residues. Germline V gives CDR1 LNHNV, CDR2 YYDKDF (reference sequence). Trimming took off 6 bases at V and 5 bases at J, with 16 bases between the two ends. The CDR3 region is CATRGGHGSETQYF. CDR3 in DNA: TGTGCCACCAGGGGGGGACACGGCTCGGAGACCCAGTACTTC.

This clonotype was picked up many times. V usage is TRBV12-3 or TRBV12-4 and J usage is TRBJ1-5, with TRBD1 matching 8 bases. The CDR3 is 17 residues long. V lost 3 bases to trimming and J lost 5 bases; unmatched junction nucleotides: 12. CDR3 region: CASSLGGPGQVDQPQHF. CDR3 bases: TGTGCCAGCAGTTTGGGCGGACCGGGACAGGTTGATCAGCCCCAGCATTTT.

This clonotype has just a few counts. The chain joins TRBV5-4 to TRBJ1-3, with D possibly being TRBD1 (5 bases). V lost 6 bases and J lost 0, with 19 bases in between. The V gene's germline CDR1 is SGHNT and CDR2 YYREEE (reference sequence). This CDR3 spans 17 amino acids. CDR3 bases: TGTGCCAGCACCCTTCCCCGGGGCGGAAGCTCTGGAAACACCATATATTTT. Translated: CASTLPRGGSSGNTIYF.

At least ten counts were recorded for this clonotype. The rearrangement joins TRBV5-6 to TRBJ2-7, with 9 bases aligning to TRBD1. Germline V gives CDR1 SGHDT, CDR2 YYEEEE. V shed 3 bases, J shed 3 bases, and the junction held 4 bases outside the gene matches. The CDR3 has 14 amino acids. CDR3 loop: CASSSGTGIYEQYF. The CDR3 DNA follows: TGTGCCAGCAGCTCCGGGACAGGGATCTACGAGCAGTACTTC. The whole variable domain, filled in from reference TRBV5-6 and TRBJ2-7, reads DAGVTQSPTHLIKTRGQQVTLRCSPKSGHDTVSWYQQALGQGPQFIFQYYEEEERQRGNFPDRFSGHQFPNYSSELNVNALLLGDSALYLCASSSGTGIYEQYFGPGTRLTVT.

This clonotype was counted many times. The chain links TRBV20-1 to TRBJ2-7, with 7 bases that match TRBD1. This CDR3 spans 17 amino acids. J was trimmed by 0 bases and V by 2 bases; bases with no gene match: 13. Per the germline V gene, CDR1 is DFQATT and CDR2 is SNEGSKA (reference sequence). The CDR3 reads CSARTADRALLSYEQYF. In DNA form, the CDR3 reads TGCAGTGCTAGAACGGCAGACAGGGCCCTCCTCTCCTACGAGCAGTACTTC.

This clonotype was picked up many times. The chain links TRBV25-1 to TRBJ2-1; 11 bases are shared with TRBD2. Per the germline V gene, CDR1 is MGHDK and CDR2 is SYGVNS. There are 16 residues in the CDR3. Unmatched junction bases numbered 12, after V lost 7 bases and J lost 7 bases. The CDR3 here is CASTRSGRAALNEQFF. Here the CDR3 DNA reads TGTGCCAGCACCCGTAGCGGGAGGGCCGCCCTAAATGAGCAGTTCTTC.

This clonotype was observed at least ten times. This sequence joins TRBV20-1 and TRBJ2-7, with TRBD2 matching 8 bases. Germline assignment: CDR1 DFQATT and CDR2 SNEGSKA (reference sequence). CDR3 length: 14 amino acids. With V trimmed by 5 bases and J by 2 bases, 8 bases remained unmatched. DNA for the CDR3: TGCAGTGCTGGCCCACTAGCGGCCACCTACGAGCAGTACTTC. This sequence encodes CSAGPLAATYEQYF.

In its sample, this clonotype was seen many times. This sequence joins TRBV14 and TRBJ2-5; 7 bases line up with TRBD1. J was trimmed by 1 base and V by 4 bases; bases with no gene match: 6. In germline, CDR1 is SGHDN, CDR2 FVKESK. The CDR3 length is 15 residues. The CDR3, as DNA: TGTGCCAGCAGCCCTTACCGGGACAGCCAAGAGACCCAGTACTTC. Translation: CASSPYRDSQETQYF.

Many counts were recorded for this clonotype. This chain joins TRBV27 and TRBJ2-2, with 8 bases that match TRBD2. Losses at the gene ends were 6 bases for V and 7 bases for J; bases not matched to a gene: 13. CDR3 length: 16 residues. In germline, CDR1 is MNHEY, CDR2 SMNVEV (reference sequence). CDR3 protein: CASSFGTPREDGELFF. As DNA, the CDR3 is TGTGCCAGCAGCTTCGGGACTCCGCGGGAGGACGGGGAGCTGTTTTTT.

This clonotype occurred many times. The chain links TRBV7-6 to TRBJ2-1; 8 bases fit TRBD2. The germline V gene encodes CDR1 SGHVS and CDR2 FNYEAQ. V shed 1 base, J shed 8 bases, and the junction held 7 bases outside the gene matches. The CDR3 spans 15 residues. CDR3 sequence reads: CASSLEVTSDDEQFF. As DNA, the CDR3 is TGTGCCAGCAGCTTAGAGGTGACTAGCGACGATGAGCAGTTCTTC.

This clonotype was seen a few times. The chain uses TRBV7-3 and TRBJ2-3; D perhaps matches TRBD1 (6 bases). The CDR3 sequence is 14 residues long. V lost 3 bases, J lost 2 bases, and 9 bases lay in between. Germline assignment: CDR1 SGHTA and CDR2 FQGTGA. The CDR3 spells CASSFTGPTDTQYF. CDR3 nucleotides: TGTGCCAGCAGCTTTACAGGGCCCACAGATACGCAGTATTTT.

This clonotype was observed at least ten times. The V and J genes are TRBV28 and TRBJ1-1, with a tentative D call TRBD1 (5 bases). Germline CDR1 is MDHEN and CDR2 is SYDVKM. The CDR3 loop spans 15 amino acids. V lost 2 bases and J lost 6, with 16 bases in between. The CDR3 DNA reads as TGTGCCAGCAGTTTAGAAGGCAAGGGGCTCTCTGAAGCTTTCTTT. Residues: CASSLEGKGLSEAFF.

This clonotype appeared many times. The chain has TRBV27 and TRBJ2-7; tentatively, D is TRBD1 (6 bases). Trimming took off 4 bases at V and 7 bases at J, with 17 bases between the two ends. Germline V CDR1 and CDR2: MNHEY, SMNVEV (reference sequence). The CDR3 is 14 residues long. As DNA, the CDR3 is TGTGCCAGCAGTTCGGGACCCCGAGGGGGAGAGCAGTACTTC. Translation: CASSSGPRGGEQYF.

This clonotype was seen at least ten times. The chain carries TRBV4-2 and TRBJ1-1; the D is unclear. V was pared by 4 bases and J by 5 bases, with 11 bases between. In germline, CDR1 is LGHNA, CDR2 YNFKEQ. The CDR3 loop spans 13 amino acids. In DNA form, the CDR3 reads TGTGCCAGCAGCCCCAAGCGAGGAACTGAAGCTTTCTTT. Its protein is CASSPKRGTEAFF.

The sample holds a few counts of this clonotype. The V gene is TRBV6-1, the J gene TRBJ2-7; D not certain. The CDR3 length is 13 residues. CDR1 MNHNS and CDR2 SASEGT come from the germline V gene. The V end was cut by 6 bases, the J end by 7 bases, with 16 bases between. The CDR3 region has the DNA TGTGCCAGCAGACAAGGACCCGTGGGGGAGCAGTACTTC. Translated, it gives CASRQGPVGEQYF.

This clonotype was picked up many times. The chain joins TRBV2 to TRBJ2-3; tentatively, D is TRBD2 (5 bases). From germline, CDR1 is SNHLY and CDR2 FYNNEI. This CDR3 region has 14 residues. With 3 bases removed from V and 9 bases from J, the gap between germline ends came to 16 bases. The CDR3 nucleotides are TGTGCCAGCAGTGAGACCCGGTCCCGGGGAACGCAGTATTTT. Translated: CASSETRSRGTQYF.

This chain connects TRBV2 to TRBJ2-5; 14 bases align to TRBD2. CDR3 length: 16 amino acids. Germline assignment: CDR1 SNHLY and CDR2 FYNNEI. Unmatched junction bases numbered 6, after V lost 6 bases and J lost 3 bases. Here the CDR3 reads CASSPGTSGRKETQYF. The CDR3 bases are TGTGCCAGCAGCCCCGGGACTAGCGGGAGAAAAGAGACCCAGTACTTC. The variable domain in full, with the rest retrieved from reference TRBV2 and TRBJ2-5, is EPEVTQTPSHQVTQMGQEVILRCVPISNHLYFYWYRQILGQKVEFLVSFYNNEISEKSEIFDDQFSVERPDGSNFTLKIRSTKLEDSAMYFCASSPGTSGRKETQYFGPGTRLLVL.

This clonotype occurred many times. The rearrangement links TRBV11-3 to TRBJ1-4; perhaps TRBD1 as D (5 bases). Germline V CDR1 and CDR2: SGHNT, YENEEA. There are 15 residues in the CDR3. The germline V and J ends were trimmed by 5 bases and 7 bases, with 17 bases remaining between them. CDR3 nucleotide sequence: TGTGCCAGCAGCCCGGGACTGGGTATCGTTGAAAAACTGTTTTTT. This sequence encodes CASSPGLGIVEKLFF.

Concerning this clonotype itself: A much larger clone lies one base from this, so it may be a read error. The J gene is TRBJ2-1, the V gene TRBV13; TRBD2 is a possible D gene (5 bases). The germline gives CDR1 PRHDT, CDR2 FYEKMQ (reference sequence). The CDR3 extends over 13 amino acids. Trimming removed 6 bases from V and 10 bases from J, with 16 bases in between. In DNA, the CDR3 is TGTGCCAGCAGTCCCGGGGTTACCTACGAGCAGTTCTTC. Translating gives CASSPGVTYEQFF.

This clonotype was recorded many times. The chain employs TRBV28 and TRBJ2-7; the match to TRBD2 covers 7 bases. The CDR3 contains 17 residues. J gave up 4 bases and V 6 bases, and 18 bases lay outside the gene matches. CDR1 is MDHEN, CDR2 SYDVKM, per germline. CDR3 nucleotide sequence: TGTGCCAGCAGCATATGGGAACCGGGACTAACTTCTTACGAGCAGTACTTC. This encodes CASSIWEPGLTSYEQYF.

This clonotype has a handful of counts. The chain uses TRBV4-1 and TRBJ2-7; a weak D match, TRBD2 (6 bases). The CDR3 covers 16 residues. Germline loops: CDR1 MGHRA, CDR2 YSYEKL. Trimming left V 0 bases short and J 1 base short, with 13 bases between. DNA for the CDR3: TGCGCCAGCAGCCAAGATGGGGCGGGAAGGTCCTACGAGCAGTACTTC. Translated: CASSQDGAGRSYEQYF.

A remark on this clonotype: A read error may be the cause here, since a much bigger clone is one base away. V gene TRBV5-1 combines with J gene TRBJ2-2; 15 nucleotides line up with TRBD2. The trim removed 4 bases at V and 4 bases at J, leaving 8 bases unmatched. The CDR3 extends over 18 amino acids. CDR1 SGHRS and CDR2 YFSETQ come from the germline V gene. CDR3 residues: CASSQWTSGRARTGELFF. The DNA of the CDR3 is TGCGCCAGCAGCCAATGGACTAGCGGGAGGGCCCGCACCGGGGAGCTGTTTTTT.

A single count supports this clonotype. This sequence joins TRBV7-9 and TRBJ2-2; the match to TRBD2 covers 7 bases. V lost 4 bases and J lost 6; bases outside the gene matches: 8. The CDR3 runs to 15 residues. Germline values: CDR1 SEHNR, CDR2 FQNEAQ (reference sequence). CDR3 in amino acids: CASSSGLGSSGELFF. The DNA of the CDR3 is TGTGCCAGCAGCTCAGGACTAGGAAGCTCCGGGGAGCTGTTTTTT.